The T cell receptor beta chain described here comes from a study of blood T cells in healthy people across ages. Study details: When template switching was applied, about one barcoded beta molecule was captured per two T cells.

The study's findings and limits: It was held that the diversity estimates obtained from one million T cells were underestimates.

The V end was cut by 3 bases, the J end by 1 base, with 18 bases between. Looked up from germline, CDR1 is MNHEY and CDR2 is SVGEGT. The CDR3 length is 17 residues. For this clonotype: Its antigen is undetermined.

Then a second PCR, running roughly 7 to 11 cycles, was carried out with a sample-barcoded 5' primer and a J-beta primer mix. Every cDNA was tagged by a template-switch adaptor with 12 random nucleotides. MiXCR, applied by TCRdb to the 5' RACE reads, yields one record per CDR3 protein. The sample lists 700,000 or so distinct CDR3 sequences, approximately 21% occurring once. This sequence originates from a man aged 65 to 79 in good health. The sample comprised blood. The chain uses TRBV6-2 or TRBV6-3 and TRBJ1-1, with D hard to call. CDR3 nucleotides: TGTGCCAGCAGTTATGTCCCGCGGGGAACGAGGAACACTGAAGCTTTCTTT. The encoded protein is CASSYVPRGTRNTEAFF.